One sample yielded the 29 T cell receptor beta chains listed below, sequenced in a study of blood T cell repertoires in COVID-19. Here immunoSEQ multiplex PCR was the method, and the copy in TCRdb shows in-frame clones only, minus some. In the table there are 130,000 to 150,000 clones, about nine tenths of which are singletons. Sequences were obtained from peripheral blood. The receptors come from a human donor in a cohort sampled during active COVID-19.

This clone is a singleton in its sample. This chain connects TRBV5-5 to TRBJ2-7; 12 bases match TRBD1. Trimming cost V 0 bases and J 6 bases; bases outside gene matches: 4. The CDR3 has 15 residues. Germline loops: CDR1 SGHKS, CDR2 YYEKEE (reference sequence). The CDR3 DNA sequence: TGTGCCAGCAGCTTGGAGGGACAGGGGGCTGGCGAGCAGTACTTC. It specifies CASSLEGQGAGEQYF. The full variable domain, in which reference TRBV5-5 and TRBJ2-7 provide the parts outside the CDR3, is DAGVTQSPTHLIKTRGQQVTLRCSPISGHKSVSWYQQVLGQGPQFIFQYYEKEERGRGNFPDRFSARQFPNYSSELNVNALLLGDSALYLCASSLEGQGAGEQYFGPGTRLTVT.

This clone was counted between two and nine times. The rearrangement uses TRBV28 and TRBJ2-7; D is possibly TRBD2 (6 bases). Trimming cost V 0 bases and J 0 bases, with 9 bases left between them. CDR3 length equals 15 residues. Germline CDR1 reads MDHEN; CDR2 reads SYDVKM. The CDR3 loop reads CASSLWTSISYEQYF. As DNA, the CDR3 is TGTGCCAGCAGTTTATGGACTAGTATCTCCTACGAGCAGTACTTC.

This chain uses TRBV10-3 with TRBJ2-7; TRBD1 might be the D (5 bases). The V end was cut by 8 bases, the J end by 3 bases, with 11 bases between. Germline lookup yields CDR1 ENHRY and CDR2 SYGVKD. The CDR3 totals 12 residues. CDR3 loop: CAIASRGYEQYF. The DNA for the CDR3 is TGTGCCATCGCGTCAAGGGGCTACGAGCAGTACTTC.

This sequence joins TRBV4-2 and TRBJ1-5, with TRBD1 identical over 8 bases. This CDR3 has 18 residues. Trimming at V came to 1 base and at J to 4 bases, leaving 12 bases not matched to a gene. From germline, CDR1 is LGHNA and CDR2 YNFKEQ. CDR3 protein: CASSQVHPLQGGNQPQHF. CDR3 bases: TGTGCCAGCAGCCAAGTTCATCCCTTACAGGGGGGTAATCAGCCCCAGCATTTT.

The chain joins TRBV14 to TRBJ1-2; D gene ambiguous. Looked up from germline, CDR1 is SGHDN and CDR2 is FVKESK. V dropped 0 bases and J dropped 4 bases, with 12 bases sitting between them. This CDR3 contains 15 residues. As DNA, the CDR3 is TGTGCCAGCAGCCAAGAGTCCCGACGGGGCTATGGCTACACCTTC. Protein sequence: CASSQESRRGYGYTF.

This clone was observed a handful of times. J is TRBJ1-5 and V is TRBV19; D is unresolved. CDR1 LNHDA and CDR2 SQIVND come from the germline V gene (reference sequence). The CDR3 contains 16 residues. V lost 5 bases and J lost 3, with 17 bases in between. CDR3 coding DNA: TGTGCCAGTAGTCCCCGCGGGGTTTTCGACAATCAGCCCCAGCATTTT. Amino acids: CASSPRGVFDNQPQHF.

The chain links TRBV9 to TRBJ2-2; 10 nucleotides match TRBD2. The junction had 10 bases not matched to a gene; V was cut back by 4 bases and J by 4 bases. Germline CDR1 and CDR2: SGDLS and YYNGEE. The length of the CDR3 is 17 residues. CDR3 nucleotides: TGTGCCAGCAGCCCCCGCTCGGTAGCGGGAGGCACCGGGGAGCTGTTTTTT. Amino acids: CASSPRSVAGGTGELFF.

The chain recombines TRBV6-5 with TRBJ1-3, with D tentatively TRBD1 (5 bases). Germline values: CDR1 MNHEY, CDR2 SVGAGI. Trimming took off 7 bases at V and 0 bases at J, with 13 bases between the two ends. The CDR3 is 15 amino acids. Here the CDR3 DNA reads TGTGCCAGCACAAAAACAGGATCCTCTGGAAACACCATATATTTT. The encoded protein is CASTKTGSSGNTIYF.

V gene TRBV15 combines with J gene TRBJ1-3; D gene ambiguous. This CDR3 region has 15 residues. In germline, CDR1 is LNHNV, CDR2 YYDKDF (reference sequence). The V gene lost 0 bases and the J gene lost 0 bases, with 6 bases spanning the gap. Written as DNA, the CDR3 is TGTGCCACCAGCAGAGACAGGATCTCTGGAAACACCATATATTTT. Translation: CATSRDRISGNTIYF.

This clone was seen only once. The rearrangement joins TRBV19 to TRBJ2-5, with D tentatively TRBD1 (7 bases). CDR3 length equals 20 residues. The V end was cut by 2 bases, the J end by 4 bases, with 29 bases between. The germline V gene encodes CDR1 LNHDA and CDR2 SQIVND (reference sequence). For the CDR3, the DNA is TGTGCCAGTAGTATATCGACGGGGGACTTCTTTGGAGGGGGCGCAGAGACCCAGTACTTC. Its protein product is CASSISTGDFFGGGAETQYF.

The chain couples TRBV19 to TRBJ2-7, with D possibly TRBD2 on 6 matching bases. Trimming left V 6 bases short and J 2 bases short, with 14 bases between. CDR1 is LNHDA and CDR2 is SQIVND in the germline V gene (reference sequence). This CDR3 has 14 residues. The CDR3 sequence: CASRVQGGPYEQYF. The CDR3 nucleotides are TGTGCCAGTAGGGTTCAGGGAGGTCCCTACGAGCAGTACTTC.

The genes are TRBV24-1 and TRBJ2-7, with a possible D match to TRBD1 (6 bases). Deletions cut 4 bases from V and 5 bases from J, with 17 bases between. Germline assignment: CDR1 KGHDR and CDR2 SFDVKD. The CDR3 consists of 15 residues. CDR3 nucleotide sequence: TGTGCCACCAGTGACTCGACAGGCCCGTCCAACGAGCAGTACTTC. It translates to CATSDSTGPSNEQYF.

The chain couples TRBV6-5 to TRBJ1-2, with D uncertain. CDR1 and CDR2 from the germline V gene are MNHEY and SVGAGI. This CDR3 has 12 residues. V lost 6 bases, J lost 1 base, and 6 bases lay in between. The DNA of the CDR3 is TGTGCCAGCAGATCCAATAACTATGGCTACACCTTC. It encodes CASRSNNYGYTF.

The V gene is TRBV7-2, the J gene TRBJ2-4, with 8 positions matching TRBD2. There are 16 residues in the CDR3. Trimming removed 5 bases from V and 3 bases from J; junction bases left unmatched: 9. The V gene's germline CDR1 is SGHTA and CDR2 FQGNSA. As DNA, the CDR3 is TGTGCCAGCAGCAACCGGGGGGGGCGGGACAAAAACATTCAGTACTTC. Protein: CASSNRGGRDKNIQYF.

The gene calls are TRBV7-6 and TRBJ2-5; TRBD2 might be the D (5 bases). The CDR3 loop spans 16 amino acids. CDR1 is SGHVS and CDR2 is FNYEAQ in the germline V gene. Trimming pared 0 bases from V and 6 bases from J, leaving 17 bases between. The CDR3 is CASSLARASPSQTQYF. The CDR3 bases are TGTGCCAGCAGCTTAGCGCGGGCTAGCCCTAGTCAGACCCAGTACTTC.

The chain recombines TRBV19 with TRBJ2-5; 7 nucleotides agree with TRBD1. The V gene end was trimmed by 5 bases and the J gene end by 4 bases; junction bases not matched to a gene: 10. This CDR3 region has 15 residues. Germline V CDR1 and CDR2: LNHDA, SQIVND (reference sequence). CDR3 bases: TGTGCCAGTAGTCCGCGACAGGGAACTGGAGAGACCCAGTACTTC. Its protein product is CASSPRQGTGETQYF.

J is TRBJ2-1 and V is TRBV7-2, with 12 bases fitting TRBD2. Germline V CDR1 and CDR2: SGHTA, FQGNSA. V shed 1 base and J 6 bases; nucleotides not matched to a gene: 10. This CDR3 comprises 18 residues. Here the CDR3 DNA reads TGTGCCAGCAGCTTAGTCCCAGGACTAGCGGGAAGAATCAATGAGCAGTTCTTC. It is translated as CASSLVPGLAGRINEQFF.

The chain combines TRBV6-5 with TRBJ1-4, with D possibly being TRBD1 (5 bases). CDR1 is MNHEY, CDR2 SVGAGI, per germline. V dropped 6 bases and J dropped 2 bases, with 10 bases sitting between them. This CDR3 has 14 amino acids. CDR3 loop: CASSGGTTNEKLFF. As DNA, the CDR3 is TGTGCCAGCAGCGGGGGGACGACTAATGAAAAACTGTTTTTT.

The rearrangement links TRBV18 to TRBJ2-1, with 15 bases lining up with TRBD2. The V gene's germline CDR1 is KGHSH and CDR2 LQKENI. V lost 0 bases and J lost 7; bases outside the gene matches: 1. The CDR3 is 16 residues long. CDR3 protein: CASSPPGTSGGNEQFF. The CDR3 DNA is TGTGCCAGCTCACCACCGGGGACTAGCGGGGGGAATGAGCAGTTCTTC.

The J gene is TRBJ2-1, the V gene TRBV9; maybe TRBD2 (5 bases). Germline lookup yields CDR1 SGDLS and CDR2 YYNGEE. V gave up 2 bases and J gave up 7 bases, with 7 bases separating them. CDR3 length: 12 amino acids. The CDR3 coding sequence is TGTGCCAGCAGCGTGACGGGAAATGAGCAGTTCTTC. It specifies CASSVTGNEQFF.

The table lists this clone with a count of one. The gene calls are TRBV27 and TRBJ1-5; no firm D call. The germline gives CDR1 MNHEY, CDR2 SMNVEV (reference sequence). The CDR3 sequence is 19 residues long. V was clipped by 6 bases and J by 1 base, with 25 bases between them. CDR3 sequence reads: CASSSSGFSGIASNQPQHF. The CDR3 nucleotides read TGTGCCAGCAGCTCGTCCGGGTTCTCGGGGATCGCCAGCAATCAGCCCCAGCATTTT.

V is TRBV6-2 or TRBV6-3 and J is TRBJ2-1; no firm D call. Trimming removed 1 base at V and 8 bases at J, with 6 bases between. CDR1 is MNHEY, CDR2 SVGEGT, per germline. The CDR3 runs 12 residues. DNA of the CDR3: TGTGCCAGCAGTTACTTTTCGTATGAGCAGTTCTTC. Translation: CASSYFSYEQFF.

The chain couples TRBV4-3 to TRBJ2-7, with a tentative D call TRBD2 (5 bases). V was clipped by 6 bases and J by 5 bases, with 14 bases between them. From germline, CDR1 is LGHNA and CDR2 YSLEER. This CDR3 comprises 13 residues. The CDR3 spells CASSFTGRHEQYF. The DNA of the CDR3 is TGCGCCAGCAGTTTTACGGGAAGACACGAGCAGTACTTC.

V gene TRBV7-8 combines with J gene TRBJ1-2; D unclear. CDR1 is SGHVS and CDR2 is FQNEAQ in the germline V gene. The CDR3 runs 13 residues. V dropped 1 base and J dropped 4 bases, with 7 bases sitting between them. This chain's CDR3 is CASSLGGSYGYTF. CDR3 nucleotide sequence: TGTGCCAGCAGCTTAGGAGGGAGCTATGGCTACACCTTC.

The CDR3 loop reads CAWFTGSEGYTF. The DNA for the CDR3 is TGTGCCTGGTTTACAGGGAGTGAGGGCTACACCTTC. This chain joins TRBV30 and TRBJ1-2, with D maybe TRBD1 (6 bases). Germline values: CDR1 GTSNPN, CDR2 SVGIG (reference sequence). Trimming shortened V by 5 bases and J by 8 bases, and 15 bases separated the two germline ends. CDR3 length: 12 residues. The whole variable domain, filled in from reference TRBV30 and TRBJ1-2, reads SQTIHQWPATLVQPVGSPLSLECTVEGTSNPNLYWYRQAAGRGLQLLFYSVGIGQISSEVPQNLSASRPQDRQFILSSKKLLLSDSGFYLCAWFTGSEGYTFGSGTRLTVV.

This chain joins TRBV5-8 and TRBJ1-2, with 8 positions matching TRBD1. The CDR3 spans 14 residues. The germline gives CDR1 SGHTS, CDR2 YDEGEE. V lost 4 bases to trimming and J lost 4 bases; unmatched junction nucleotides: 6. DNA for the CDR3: TGTGCCAGCAGCGCGTCGGACAGGGTCTATGGCTACACCTTC. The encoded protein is CASSASDRVYGYTF.

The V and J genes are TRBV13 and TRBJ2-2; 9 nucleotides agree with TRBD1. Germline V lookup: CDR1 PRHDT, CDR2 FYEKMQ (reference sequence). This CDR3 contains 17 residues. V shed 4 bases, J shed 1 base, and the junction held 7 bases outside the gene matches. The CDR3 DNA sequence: TGTGCCAGCAGCTATGACACAGGGGGCGGGAACACCGGGGAGCTGTTTTTT. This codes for CASSYDTGGGNTGELFF.

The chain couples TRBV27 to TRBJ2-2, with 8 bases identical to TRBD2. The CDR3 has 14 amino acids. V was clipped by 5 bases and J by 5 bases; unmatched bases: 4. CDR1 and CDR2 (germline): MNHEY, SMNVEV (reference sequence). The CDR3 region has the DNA TGTGCCAGCAGTCCACTAGCGGTTACCGGGGAGCTGTTTTTT. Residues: CASSPLAVTGELFF.

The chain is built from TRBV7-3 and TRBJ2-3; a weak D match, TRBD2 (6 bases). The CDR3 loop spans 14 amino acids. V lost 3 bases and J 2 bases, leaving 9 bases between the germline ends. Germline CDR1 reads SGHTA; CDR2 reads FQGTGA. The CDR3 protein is CASSLRGLTDTQYF. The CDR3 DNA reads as TGTGCCAGCAGCTTGCGGGGCCTCACAGATACGCAGTATTTT. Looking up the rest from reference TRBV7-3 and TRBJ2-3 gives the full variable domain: GAGVSQTPSNKVTEKGKYVELRCDPISGHTALYWYRQSLGQGPEFLIYFQGTGAADDSGLPNDRFFAVRPEGSVSTLKIQRTERGDSAVYLCASSLRGLTDTQYFGPGTRLTVL.